This passage covers 18 T cell receptor beta chains from one sample sequenced in a study of Ad26.COV2.S vaccination and SARS-CoV-2 variants. The data were produced by immunoSEQ multiplex PCR, yet TCRdb's version contains in-frame clones alone and is incomplete. The data hold about 97,000 clones, with around 82% observed a single time. This sample comprised peripheral blood, obtained after recovery from COVID-19. These receptors were taken from a human donor who had recovered from COVID-19.

The V call is TRBV11-2, the J call TRBJ2-2, with D possibly being TRBD1 or TRBD2 (6 bases each). Trimming stripped 2 bases from V and 2 bases from J, with 15 bases between. Germline CDR1 reads SGHAT; CDR2 reads FQNNGV. This CDR3 spans 17 amino acids. CDR3 DNA sequence: TGTGCCAGCAGCTTACGGAGGGGGACGGCTAACACCGGGGAGCTGTTTTTT. It specifies CASSLRRGTANTGELFF.

This chain uses TRBV6-4 with TRBJ1-6; no reliable D call. The CDR3 length is 14 residues. Per germline, CDR1 MRHNA and CDR2 SNTAGT. Trimming shortened V by 4 bases and J by 9 bases, and 13 bases separated the two germline ends. CDR3 sequence: CASSAVPMGSPLHF. As DNA, the CDR3 is TGTGCCAGCAGTGCGGTCCCAATGGGTTCACCCCTCCACTTT.

The chain couples TRBV30 to TRBJ1-4, with D perhaps TRBD1 (5 bases). The V gene's germline CDR1 is GTSNPN and CDR2 SVGIG (reference sequence). CDR3 length equals 14 residues. V was cut by 7 bases and J by 10 bases, with 22 bases left in between. This CDR3 reads CASEGLLHGGKLFF. The CDR3 bases are TGTGCCTCGGAGGGGCTCTTACATGGTGGAAAACTGTTTTTT.

In DNA, the CDR3 is TGTGCCATCAGTGTAGGGACACTCCAAGAGACCCAGTACTTC. It specifies CAISVGTLQETQYF. V usage is TRBV10-3 and J usage is TRBJ2-5; perhaps TRBD1 as D (6 bases). Germline assignment: CDR1 ENHRY and CDR2 SYGVKD. The CDR3 loop spans 14 amino acids. V was trimmed by 4 bases and J by 1 base, leaving 10 bases between them.

The genes are TRBV19 and TRBJ1-5; D remains unclear. The CDR3 runs 12 residues. CDR1 is LNHDA, CDR2 SQIVND, per germline (reference sequence). Trimming left V 6 bases short and J 8 bases short, with 11 bases between. This CDR3 is CASSRMQEPQHF. The CDR3 DNA reads TGTGCCAGTAGCAGGATGCAGGAGCCCCAGCATTTT.

The chain combines TRBV6-5 with TRBJ1-5, with 7 nucleotides matching TRBD1. The trim removed 0 bases at V and 7 bases at J, leaving 6 bases unmatched. Germline V gives CDR1 MNHEY, CDR2 SVGAGI. The CDR3 spans 15 residues. CDR3 protein: CASSYSEGAGQPQHF. CDR3 bases: TGTGCCAGCAGTTACTCGGAGGGGGCCGGGCAGCCCCAGCATTTT.

This chain joins TRBV29-1 and TRBJ1-2, with D possibly being TRBD1 (6 bases). Trimming removed 1 base from V and 6 bases from J, with 9 bases in between. The germline V gene encodes CDR1 SQVTM and CDR2 ANQGSEA. The CDR3 is 12 amino acids. CDR3 in DNA: TGCAGCGTTGAAGTCGGGACACATGGCTACACCTTC. Protein sequence: CSVEVGTHGYTF.

The chain joins TRBV5-1 to TRBJ1-2; D perhaps matches TRBD1 (5 bases). The CDR3 is 16 amino acids. V was trimmed by 0 bases and J by 6 bases, leaving 18 bases between them. Germline CDR1 and CDR2: SGHRS and YFSETQ. The CDR3 bases are TGCGCCAGCAGCTTGGGGGTCTCCGGGGCAGCGGATGGCTACACCTTC. Translation gives CASSLGVSGAADGYTF.

This clone was observed a few times. This sequence joins TRBV5-1 and TRBJ1-1, with D unclear. V was cut by 0 bases and J by 0 bases, with 12 bases left in between. Germline V gene sequence: CDR1 SGHRS, CDR2 YFSETQ. There are 16 residues in the CDR3. This CDR3 is CASSLDGSFLNTEAFF. The DNA for the CDR3 is TGCGCCAGCAGCTTGGACGGCAGTTTTCTGAACACTGAAGCTTTCTTT.

CDR3: CASSAAGTSGGDTQYF. CDR3 sequence (DNA): TGTGCCAGCAGCGCGGCCGGGACTAGCGGCGGAGATACGCAGTATTTT. This chain joins TRBV3-1 (or the pseudogene TRBV3-2) and TRBJ2-3, with 11 nucleotides matching TRBD2. Germline V gives CDR1 LGHDT, CDR2 YNNKEL (reference sequence). The CDR3 contains 16 residues. The trim removed 5 bases at V and 5 bases at J, leaving 9 bases unmatched.

The J gene is TRBJ1-3, the V gene TRBV9; D ambiguous. V was trimmed by 3 bases and J by 0 bases, leaving 7 bases between them. Germline assignment: CDR1 SGDLS and CDR2 YYNGEE. CDR3 size: 14 residues. CDR3 in amino acids: CASSARVSGNTIYF. CDR3 DNA sequence: TGTGCCAGCAGCGCACGGGTCTCTGGAAACACCATATATTTT.

The chain couples TRBV4-3 to TRBJ1-4; D is undetermined. Trimming stripped 6 bases from V and 5 bases from J, with 4 bases between. CDR3 length equals 11 residues. Germline V gene sequence: CDR1 LGHNA, CDR2 YSLEER. The CDR3 sequence is CASRKNEKLFF. CDR3 in DNA: TGCGCCAGCAGGAAGAATGAAAAACTGTTTTTT.

The gene calls are TRBV28 and TRBJ1-2, with TRBD1 identical over 8 bases. Germline loops: CDR1 MDHEN, CDR2 SYDVKM. The CDR3 totals 12 residues. V lost 8 bases and J lost 4; bases outside the gene matches: 3. The CDR3 region is CASGDRTYGYTF. Written as DNA, the CDR3 is TGTGCCAGCGGGGACAGGACCTATGGCTACACCTTC.

The CDR3 sequence: CASGERDQPQHF. The CDR3 region has the DNA TGTGCCAGCGGGGAACGAGATCAGCCCCAGCATTTT. The V gene is TRBV27, the J gene TRBJ1-5, with D uncertain. CDR3 size: 12 residues. In germline, CDR1 is MNHEY, CDR2 SMNVEV (reference sequence). Deletions cut 8 bases from V and 5 bases from J, with 10 bases between.

V and J are TRBV14 and TRBJ2-1; D is uncertain. Trimming stripped 1 base from V and 9 bases from J, with 7 bases between. Germline V lookup: CDR1 SGHDN, CDR2 FVKESK. The CDR3 has 12 amino acids. This CDR3 is CASSQGGVEQFF. DNA of the CDR3: TGTGCCAGCAGCCAAGGGGGTGTTGAGCAGTTCTTC.

This sequence joins TRBV25-1 and TRBJ2-3; no clear D gene. The CDR3 contains 15 residues. V lost 0 bases and J 2 bases, leaving 9 bases between the germline ends. Germline V gene data show CDR1 as MGHDK and CDR2 as SYGVNS. Written as DNA, the CDR3 is TGTGCCAGCAGTGAATATGGAGACATCACAGATACGCAGTATTTT. It yields the protein CASSEYGDITDTQYF.

V and J are TRBV4-2 and TRBJ1-2; no definite D call. This CDR3 is built from 15 residues. Per the germline V gene, CDR1 is LGHNA and CDR2 is YNFKEQ. The V end lost 0 bases, the J end lost 8 bases, and 16 bases lay between the germline ends. DNA for the CDR3: TGTGCCAGCAGCCAAGATCAAGGCAGGTCGTTCGGCTACACCTTC. Protein product: CASSQDQGRSFGYTF.

This sequence joins TRBV3-1 (or the pseudogene TRBV3-2) and TRBJ1-5; maybe TRBD1 (5 bases). Trimming pared 4 bases from V and 6 bases from J, leaving 13 bases between. The CDR3 has 14 residues. CDR1 and CDR2 (germline): LGHDT, YNNKEL (reference sequence). CDR3 loop: CASSLQASSQPQHF. Written as DNA, the CDR3 is TGTGCCAGCAGCCTACAGGCGTCGAGTCAGCCCCAGCATTTT.